The clone carrying this TCR beta chain showed up many times. The sample originates from a study of CD8 T cells in ankylosing spondylitis. The CDR3 runs 16 residues. V was pared by 6 bases and J by 3 bases, with 20 bases between. TCRdb re-called the 5' RACE reads with MiXCR, one entry per CDR3 protein. The repertoire holds about 130,000 distinct CDR3 sequences, about 6.5% seen once, with 12% in the top ten. The sample was blood, either unsorted or a sorted T cell fraction (not recorded which). This sequence was found in a male donor with ankylosing spondylitis or in good health (not recorded which). The rearrangement joins TRBV12-3 or TRBV12-4 to TRBJ1-1, with D perhaps matching TRBD1 (5 bases). The CDR3 DNA sequence: TGTGCCAGCAGGCTTATGTGGCCAGGGAGGGACACTGAAGCTTTCTTT. Translation gives CASRLMWPGRDTEAFF.